This TCR beta chain was retrieved from a study of blood T cell repertoires in COVID-19. V lost 0 bases, J lost 3 bases, and 6 bases lay in between. The CDR3 spans 13 residues. CDR1 is SGHDT, CDR2 YYEEEE, per germline. Data came from immunoSEQ multiplex PCR; TCRdb stores just in-frame clones and leaves some out. The sample shows over 150,000 clones, roughly 80% of them seen only once. The sequence derives from a man in his 60s with acute or convalescent COVID-19. The sequenced material came from peripheral blood. The chain links TRBV5-6 to TRBJ2-5, with D unclear. The CDR3 sequence: CASSLGSEETQYF. CDR3 nucleotides: TGTGCCAGCAGCTTGGGGTCAGAAGAGACCCAGTACTTC.